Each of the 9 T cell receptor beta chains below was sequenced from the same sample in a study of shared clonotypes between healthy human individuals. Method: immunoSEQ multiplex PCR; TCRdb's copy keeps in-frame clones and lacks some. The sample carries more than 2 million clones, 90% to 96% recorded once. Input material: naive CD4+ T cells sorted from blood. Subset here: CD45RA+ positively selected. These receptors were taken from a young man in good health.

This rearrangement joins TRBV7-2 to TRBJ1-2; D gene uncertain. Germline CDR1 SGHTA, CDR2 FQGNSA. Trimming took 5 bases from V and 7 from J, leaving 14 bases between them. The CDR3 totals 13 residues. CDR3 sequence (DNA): TGTGCCAGCAGCGAGCGGCCCGGGATTGGCTACACCTTC. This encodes CASSERPGIGYTF.

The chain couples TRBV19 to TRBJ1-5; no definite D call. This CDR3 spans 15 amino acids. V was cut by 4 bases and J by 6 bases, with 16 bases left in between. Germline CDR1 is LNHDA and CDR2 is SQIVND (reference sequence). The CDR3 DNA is TGTGCCAGTAGTAACCGGGATAAAGCCGTTCAGCCCCAGCATTTT. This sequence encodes CASSNRDKAVQPQHF.

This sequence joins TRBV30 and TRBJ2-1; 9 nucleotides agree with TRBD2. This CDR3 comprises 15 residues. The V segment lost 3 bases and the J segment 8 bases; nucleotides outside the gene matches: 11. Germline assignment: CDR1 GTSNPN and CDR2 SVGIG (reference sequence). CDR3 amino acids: CAWRRRGRAVDEQFF. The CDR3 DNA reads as TGTGCCTGGAGAAGGCGCGGGAGGGCTGTGGATGAGCAGTTCTTC.

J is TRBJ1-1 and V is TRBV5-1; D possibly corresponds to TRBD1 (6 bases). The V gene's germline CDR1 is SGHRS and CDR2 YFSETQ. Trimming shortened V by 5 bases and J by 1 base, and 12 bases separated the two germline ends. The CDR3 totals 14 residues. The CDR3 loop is CASSRGGSNTEAFF. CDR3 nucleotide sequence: TGCGCCAGCAGTCGCGGGGGCTCGAACACTGAAGCTTTCTTT. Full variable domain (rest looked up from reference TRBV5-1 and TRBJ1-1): KAGVTQTPRYLIKTRGQQVTLSCSPISGHRSVSWYQQTPGQGLQFLFEYFSETQRNKGNFPGRFSGRQFSNSRSEMNVSTLELGDSALYLCASSRGGSNTEAFFGQGTRLTVV.

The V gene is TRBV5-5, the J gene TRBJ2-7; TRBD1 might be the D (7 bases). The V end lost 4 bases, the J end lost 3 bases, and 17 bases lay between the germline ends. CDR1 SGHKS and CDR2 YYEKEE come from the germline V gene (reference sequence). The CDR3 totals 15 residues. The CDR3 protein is CASSPVQGTLYEQYF. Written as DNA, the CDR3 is TGTGCCAGCAGCCCTGTACAGGGGACTCTCTACGAGCAGTACTTC.

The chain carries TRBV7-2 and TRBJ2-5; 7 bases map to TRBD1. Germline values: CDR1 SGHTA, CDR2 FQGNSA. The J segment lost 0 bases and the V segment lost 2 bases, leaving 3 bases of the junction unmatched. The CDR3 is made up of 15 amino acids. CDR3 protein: CASSLNRGNQETQYF. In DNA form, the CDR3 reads TGTGCCAGCAGCTTAAACAGGGGAAACCAAGAGACCCAGTACTTC. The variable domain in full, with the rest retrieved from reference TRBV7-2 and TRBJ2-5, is GAGVSQSPSNKVTEKGKDVELRCDPISGHTALYWYRQSLGQGLEFLIYFQGNSAPDKSGLPSDRFSAERTGGSVSTLTIQRTQQEDSAVYLCASSLNRGNQETQYFGPGTRLLVL.

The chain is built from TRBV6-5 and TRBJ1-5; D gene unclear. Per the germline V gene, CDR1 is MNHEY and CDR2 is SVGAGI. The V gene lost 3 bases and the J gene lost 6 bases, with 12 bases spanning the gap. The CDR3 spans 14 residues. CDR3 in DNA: TGTGCCAGCAGTTATAGTCGAAATGGTCAGCCCCAGCATTTT. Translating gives CASSYSRNGQPQHF.

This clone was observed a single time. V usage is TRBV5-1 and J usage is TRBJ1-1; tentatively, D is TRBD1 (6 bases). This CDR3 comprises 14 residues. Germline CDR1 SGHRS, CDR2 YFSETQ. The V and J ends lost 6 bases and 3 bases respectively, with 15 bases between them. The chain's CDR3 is CASMAQGDYTEAFF. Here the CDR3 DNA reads TGCGCCAGCATGGCACAGGGTGACTACACTGAAGCTTTCTTT.

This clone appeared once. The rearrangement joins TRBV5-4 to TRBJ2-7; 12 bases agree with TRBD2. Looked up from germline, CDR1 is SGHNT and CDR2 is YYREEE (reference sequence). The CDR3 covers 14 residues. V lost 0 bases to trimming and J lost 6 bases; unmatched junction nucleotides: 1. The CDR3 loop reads CASSLATSGSEQYF. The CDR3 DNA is TGTGCCAGCAGCTTGGCGACTAGCGGGAGCGAGCAGTACTTC.